This T cell receptor beta chain was identified in a study of T cell responses to AZD1222 COVID-19 vaccine. Study outcomes and limitations: Vaccine-associated CD4 TCRs spanned spike, dominant at 160-218 and 743-854. Unmutated variant regions reportedly attract nearly half of all spike-specific TCRs.

The CDR3 totals 12 residues. Looked up from germline, CDR1 is MNHEY and CDR2 is SVGAGI. Deletions cut 8 bases from V and 4 bases from J, with 11 bases between. Comments on this clone: Antigen specificity is unknown.

The protocol was immunoSEQ multiplex PCR, while the TCRdb copy is restricted to in-frame clones and leaves out a portion. The table has 100,000 to 150,000 clones, about 86% seen once; the top ten hold 17%. The V and J genes are TRBV6-5 and TRBJ1-2, with TRBD1 as a possible D gene (5 bases). The TCR was taken from an adult who received the AZD1222 COVID-19 vaccine. Sequenced here: peripheral blood, sampled 28 days after the second AZD1222 dose. The CDR3 DNA sequence: TGTGCCAGCGTGGTGGGGGGCTATGGCTACACCTTC. Its translation is CASVVGGYGYTF.